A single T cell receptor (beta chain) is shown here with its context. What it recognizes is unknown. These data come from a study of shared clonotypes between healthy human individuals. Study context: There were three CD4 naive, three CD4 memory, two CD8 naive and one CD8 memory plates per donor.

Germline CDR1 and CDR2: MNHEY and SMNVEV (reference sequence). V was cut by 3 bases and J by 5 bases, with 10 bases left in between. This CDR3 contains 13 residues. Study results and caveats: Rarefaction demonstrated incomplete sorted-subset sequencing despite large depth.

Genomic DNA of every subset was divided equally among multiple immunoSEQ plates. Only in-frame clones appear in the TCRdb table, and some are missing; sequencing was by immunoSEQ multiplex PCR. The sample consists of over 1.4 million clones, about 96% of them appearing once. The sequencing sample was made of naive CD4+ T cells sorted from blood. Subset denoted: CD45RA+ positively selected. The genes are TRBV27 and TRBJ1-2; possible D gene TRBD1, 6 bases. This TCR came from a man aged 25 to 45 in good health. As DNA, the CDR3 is TGTGCCAGCAGTTTCTACAGGGATTATGGCTACACCTTC. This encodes CASSFYRDYGYTF.